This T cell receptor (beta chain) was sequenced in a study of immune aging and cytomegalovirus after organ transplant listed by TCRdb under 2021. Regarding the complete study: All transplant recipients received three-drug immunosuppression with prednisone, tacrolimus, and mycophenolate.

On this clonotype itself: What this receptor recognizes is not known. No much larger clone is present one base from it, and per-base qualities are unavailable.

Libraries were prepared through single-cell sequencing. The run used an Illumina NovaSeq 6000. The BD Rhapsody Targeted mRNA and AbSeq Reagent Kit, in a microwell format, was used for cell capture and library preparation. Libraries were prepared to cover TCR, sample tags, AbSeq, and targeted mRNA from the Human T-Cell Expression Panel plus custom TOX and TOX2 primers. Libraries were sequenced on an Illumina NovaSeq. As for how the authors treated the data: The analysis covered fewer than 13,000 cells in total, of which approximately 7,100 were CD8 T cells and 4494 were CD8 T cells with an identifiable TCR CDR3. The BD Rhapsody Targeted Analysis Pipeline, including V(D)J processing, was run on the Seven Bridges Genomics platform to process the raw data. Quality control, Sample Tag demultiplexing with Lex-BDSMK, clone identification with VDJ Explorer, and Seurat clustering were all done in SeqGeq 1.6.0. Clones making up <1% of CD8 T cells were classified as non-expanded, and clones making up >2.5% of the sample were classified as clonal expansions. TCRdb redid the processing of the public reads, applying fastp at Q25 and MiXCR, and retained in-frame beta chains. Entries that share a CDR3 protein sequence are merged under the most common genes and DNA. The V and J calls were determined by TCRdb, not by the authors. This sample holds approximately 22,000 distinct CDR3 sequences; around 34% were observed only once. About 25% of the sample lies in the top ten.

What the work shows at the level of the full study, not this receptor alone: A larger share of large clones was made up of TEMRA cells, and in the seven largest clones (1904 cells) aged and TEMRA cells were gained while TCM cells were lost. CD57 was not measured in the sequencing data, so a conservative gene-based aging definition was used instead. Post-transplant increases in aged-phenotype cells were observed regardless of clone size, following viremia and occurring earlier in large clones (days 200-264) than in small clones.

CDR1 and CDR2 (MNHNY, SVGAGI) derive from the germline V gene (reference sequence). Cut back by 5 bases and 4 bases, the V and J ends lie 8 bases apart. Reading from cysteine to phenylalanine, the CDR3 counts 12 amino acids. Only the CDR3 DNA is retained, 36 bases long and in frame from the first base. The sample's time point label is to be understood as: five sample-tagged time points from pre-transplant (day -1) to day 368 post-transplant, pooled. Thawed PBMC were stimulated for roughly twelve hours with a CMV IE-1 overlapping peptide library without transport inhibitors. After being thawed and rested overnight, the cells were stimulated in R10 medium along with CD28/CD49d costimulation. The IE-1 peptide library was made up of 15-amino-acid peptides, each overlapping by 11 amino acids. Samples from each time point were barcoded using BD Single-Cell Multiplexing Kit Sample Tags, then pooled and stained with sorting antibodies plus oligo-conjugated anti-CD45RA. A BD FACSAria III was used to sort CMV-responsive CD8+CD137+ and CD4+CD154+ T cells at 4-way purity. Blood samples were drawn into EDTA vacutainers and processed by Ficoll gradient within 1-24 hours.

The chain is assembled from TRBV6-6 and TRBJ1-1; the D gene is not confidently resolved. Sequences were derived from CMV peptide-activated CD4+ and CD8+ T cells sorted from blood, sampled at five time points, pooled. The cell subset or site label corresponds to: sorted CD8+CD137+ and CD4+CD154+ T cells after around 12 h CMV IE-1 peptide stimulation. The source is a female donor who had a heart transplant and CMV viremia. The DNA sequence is TGTGCCAGCAGTACCCCACGCACTGAAGCTTTCTTT. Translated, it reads CASSTPRTEAFF.